These 17 T cell receptor beta chains were all obtained from the same sample, sequenced in a study of blood T cells in healthy people across ages. For the second PCR, which ran for roughly 7 to 11 cycles, a sample-barcoded 5' primer and a J-beta primer mix were used. TCRdb analysed the 5' RACE reads with MiXCR anew, one entry per CDR3 protein. The sample gives 1.5 million to 2 million distinct CDR3 sequences, 28% of which show up once; around 7.7% is in the top ten. The sample was blood. Every receptor here comes from a woman in her twenties or thirties in good health.

V is TRBV20-1 and J is TRBJ2-7; TRBD1 aligns across 9 bases. V lost 6 bases and J lost 4; bases outside the gene matches: 13. The CDR3 has 15 residues. CDR1 DFQATT and CDR2 SNEGSKA come from the germline V gene (reference sequence). CDR3 in amino acids: CSAIASGQGIYEQYF. The CDR3 coding sequence is TGCAGTGCGATAGCCTCGGGACAGGGAATTTACGAGCAGTACTTC.

The table lists this clonotype with a few counts. The chain uses TRBV2 and TRBJ1-4, with D possibly matching TRBD1 (5 bases). Germline-derived CDR1 and CDR2 are SNHLY and FYNNEI. This CDR3 has 15 residues. V lost 3 bases and J 4 bases, leaving 12 bases between the germline ends. The CDR3 loop is CASSELRQINEKLFF. The CDR3 DNA reads TGTGCCAGCAGTGAGCTTCGACAGATTAATGAAAAACTGTTTTTT.

CDR3 DNA sequence: TGTGCCAGCAGCGGCGCGGGACGGGGTACAAACTATGGCTACACCTTC. This translates into CASSGAGRGTNYGYTF. V gene TRBV3-1 combines with J gene TRBJ1-2; a weak D match, TRBD1 (5 bases). The V gene lost 5 bases and the J gene lost 2 bases, with 18 bases spanning the gap. This CDR3 comprises 16 residues. Germline values: CDR1 LGHDT, CDR2 YNNKEL (reference sequence).

The rearrangement links TRBV6-1 to TRBJ1-2; 10 bases are a match to TRBD1. CDR1 and CDR2 (germline): MNHNS, SASEGT. The length of the CDR3 is 15 residues. The V gene end was trimmed by 6 bases and the J gene end by 0 bases; junction bases not matched to a gene: 4. The CDR3 nucleotides read TGTGCCAGCAGGAGACAGGGGGCTTCTAACTATGGCTACACCTTC. This gives the protein CASRRQGASNYGYTF.

This clonotype was detected only a few times. J is TRBJ2-1 and V is TRBV6-4, with D possibly being TRBD1 or TRBD2 (5 bases each). The CDR3 is made up of 15 amino acids. Trimming shortened V by 3 bases and J by 2 bases, and 11 bases separated the two germline ends. Germline V gives CDR1 MRHNA, CDR2 SNTAGT. CDR3 sequence: CASSETPGPYNEQFF. DNA for the CDR3: TGTGCCAGCAGTGAGACACCGGGGCCCTACAATGAGCAGTTCTTC.

The chain combines TRBV20-1 with TRBJ1-2; possible D gene TRBD1, 5 bases. CDR3 length: 14 amino acids. Germline assignment: CDR1 DFQATT and CDR2 SNEGSKA (reference sequence). Deletions cut 0 bases from V and 7 bases from J, with 15 bases between. In DNA, the CDR3 is TGCAGTGCTAGAGATACCTCAGGGTTGGGTGGCTACACCTTC. This codes for CSARDTSGLGGYTF.

The sample holds a few counts of this clonotype. The chain joins TRBV5-5 to TRBJ2-7; 10 bases are a match to TRBD1. Trimming took 6 bases from V and 7 from J; bases not matched to a gene: 7. This CDR3 comprises 13 residues. Germline V gene data show CDR1 as SGHKS and CDR2 as YYEKEE (reference sequence). CDR3 DNA: TGTGCCAGCAAGGGACAGGGGTTAGAAGAGCAGTACTTC. This gives the protein CASKGQGLEEQYF.

The chain couples TRBV6-6 to TRBJ2-2; 7 bases are shared with TRBD1. From germline, CDR1 is MNHNY and CDR2 SVGAGI (reference sequence). The CDR3 has 17 residues. The ends lost 3 bases at V and 6 bases at J; junction bases unmatched: 13. CDR3: CASSYPKGAPTPGELFF. CDR3 in DNA: TGTGCCAGCAGTTATCCCAAGGGGGCCCCCACCCCCGGGGAGCTGTTTTTT.

The V gene is TRBV30, the J gene TRBJ2-7; D not certain. The germline CDR1 and CDR2 sequences are GTSNPN and SVGIG (reference sequence). V was trimmed by 1 base and J by 2 bases, leaving 6 bases between them. The CDR3 extends over 12 amino acids. In DNA form, the CDR3 reads TGTGCCTGGAGTGGGTCGGCCTACGAGCAGTACTTC. It is translated as CAWSGSAYEQYF.

This chain links TRBV6-1 with TRBJ2-7, with 8 bases aligning to TRBD1. The CDR3 runs to 16 residues. CDR1 and CDR2 (germline): MNHNS, SASEGT. Germline trimming cut 3 bases from V and 4 bases from J; bases unmatched to any gene: 11. As DNA, the CDR3 is TGTGCCAGCAGTGATCAAGGGACAGGCGACCCTTACGAGCAGTACTTC. Protein: CASSDQGTGDPYEQYF.

This clonotype was detected a few times. This chain joins TRBV29-1 and TRBJ2-7; 7 positions match TRBD1. V lost 4 bases, J lost 1 base, and 10 bases stayed unmatched. CDR1 is SQVTM and CDR2 is ANQGSEA in the germline V gene. The CDR3 loop spans 15 amino acids. The DNA for the CDR3 is TGCAGCGTTGCCGGGGACAGTGATCAATCCTACGAGCAGTACTTC. It translates to CSVAGDSDQSYEQYF.

This CDR3 reads CASSGGGPWETQYF. DNA of the CDR3: TGTGCCAGCAGCGGCGGGGGGCCGTGGGAGACCCAGTACTTC. The rearrangement uses TRBV6-2 or TRBV6-3 and TRBJ2-5; 8 nucleotides line up with TRBD2. Germline-derived CDR1 and CDR2 are MNHEY and SVGEGT. The CDR3 totals 14 residues. The V segment lost 6 bases and the J segment 5 bases; nucleotides outside the gene matches: 8.

This clonotype was seen a handful of times. The DNA of the CDR3 is TGTGCCAGCAGCCAACTTGGGGGGGCCAGCTCTGGGGCCAACGTCCTGACTTTC. As protein: CASSQLGGASSGANVLTF. This chain links TRBV7-2 with TRBJ2-6; tentatively, D is TRBD2 (7 bases). Trimming removed 5 bases from V and 0 bases from J, with 17 bases in between. The CDR3 is 18 residues long. Germline assignment: CDR1 SGHTA and CDR2 FQGNSA.

Comment on this clonotype: A much larger clonotype is one base distant, so this may be a read error. The chain couples TRBV7-2 to TRBJ2-5; 10 bases line up with TRBD2. In germline, CDR1 is SGHTA, CDR2 FQGNSA. This CDR3 has 16 residues. V lost 4 bases, J lost 11 bases, and 16 bases stayed unmatched. The CDR3 reads CASSSPGPAGGREQYF. DNA of the CDR3: TGTGCCAGCAGCTCCCCGGGACCAGCGGGGGGGCGAGAGCAGTACTTC.

The chain joins TRBV6-2 or TRBV6-3 to TRBJ2-2; D is uncertain. V lost 7 bases and J 1 base, leaving 19 bases between the germline ends. The germline V gene encodes CDR1 MNHEY and CDR2 SVGEGT. The CDR3 spans 17 residues. The CDR3 loop reads CASMSAPGLLNTGELFF. The CDR3 DNA follows: TGTGCCAGCATGTCGGCCCCTGGCCTTCTGAACACCGGGGAGCTGTTTTTT.

The V call is TRBV14, the J call TRBJ2-1; tentatively, D is TRBD2 (6 bases). V lost 5 bases and J 6 bases, leaving 17 bases between the germline ends. The CDR3 covers 15 residues. The germline gives CDR1 SGHDN, CDR2 FVKESK. Here the CDR3 DNA reads TGTGCCAGCAGCTCTCTGGAGGGCTTTGCCAATGAGCAGTTCTTC. Its protein product is CASSSLEGFANEQFF.

The gene calls are TRBV30 and TRBJ1-5; 11 bases agree with TRBD1. The CDR3 spans 16 residues. CDR1 GTSNPN and CDR2 SVGIG come from the germline V gene (reference sequence). Trimming at V came to 2 bases and at J to 1 base, leaving 4 bases not matched to a gene. The CDR3 DNA is TGTGCCTGGAGTCCGGGGACAGGGGGAAGCAATCAGCCCCAGCATTTT. This translates into CAWSPGTGGSNQPQHF.